This is a list of T cell receptor beta chains from one sample in a study of shared clonotypes between healthy human individuals. The table came from immunoSEQ multiplex PCR; TCRdb's copy has only in-frame clones and leaves some out. The repertoire holds about 2 million clones, with roughly 96% as singletons. The sequenced material came from naive CD4+ T cells sorted from blood. The receptors stem from a man between 18 and 35 years old in good health. CDR3s include the opening cysteine and the closing phenylalanine or tryptophan. The order of the fields is clone size, J gene, D gene, V gene, CDR3 protein, CDR3 DNA. The D gene is left open where the match is weak. Not every row has a clone size; where given, it reads once, few, many or a size class.

NA,TRBJ1-2,NA,TRBV18,CASSYRAYGYTF,TGTGCCAGCTCATACAGGGCCTATGGCTACACCTTC
NA,TRBJ2-5,TRBD1,TRBV5-4,CASSPRGGQGAPGDF,TGTGCCAGCAGCCCCCGAGGGGGACAGGGGGCACCGGGAGACTTC
NA,TRBJ1-2,NA,TRBV30,CAWSVTGQNYGYTF,TGTGCCTGGAGTGTAACCGGGCAGAACTATGGCTACACCTTC
NA,TRBJ1-4,NA,TRBV4-1,CASSGNSAPATEKLFF,TGCGCCAGCAGCGGGAACTCGGCGCCGGCTACTGAAAAACTGTTTTTT
NA,TRBJ1-6,TRBD1,TRBV6-5,CASSRTDRGNSPLHF,TGTGCCAGCTCTAGGACCGACAGGGGAAATTCACCCCTCCACTTT
once,TRBJ1-2,NA,TRBV28,CASTPYGGGWDYGYTF,TGTGCCAGCACCCCGTACGGAGGTGGTTGGGATTATGGCTACACCTTC
NA,TRBJ1-3,NA,TRBV7-2,CASSLEGGTGNTIYF,TGTGCCAGCAGCTTAGAAGGGGGAACTGGAAACACCATATATTTT
NA,TRBJ2-7,TRBD1,TRBV15,CATSRDRGQGKTSYEQYF,TGTGCCACCAGCAGAGACAGAGGACAGGGCAAAACCTCCTACGAGCAGTACTTC
NA,TRBJ1-1,NA,TRBV7-9,CASRREQGSTEAFF,TGTGCCAGCAGACGAGAACAGGGATCCACTGAAGCTTTCTTT
NA,TRBJ2-3,TRBD2,TRBV7-9,CASSLAGLAEDTQYF,TGTGCCAGCAGCTTAGCGGGACTAGCGGAAGATACGCAGTATTTT
NA,TRBJ2-7,NA,TRBV18,CASSSRGASYEQYF,TGTGCCAGCTCATCACGAGGTGCCTCCTACGAGCAGTACTTC
NA,TRBJ1-4,TRBD1,TRBV18,CASSAGTGGEKLFF,TGTGCCAGCTCAGCCGGGACAGGGGGTGAAAAACTGTTTTTT
NA,TRBJ2-3,TRBD2,TRBV30,CAWSGGGPTDTQYF,TGTGCCTGGAGTGGCGGGGGTCCCACAGATACGCAGTATTTT
once,TRBJ1-5,NA,TRBV29-1,CSVVGDPNQPQHF,TGCAGCGTTGTAGGGGACCCCAATCAGCCCCAGCATTTT
NA,TRBJ2-3,TRBD1,TRBV5-1,CASSLGQTTDTQYF,TGCGCCAGCAGCCTGGGACAGACCACAGATACGCAGTATTTT
NA,TRBJ2-2,TRBD1,TRBV5-4,CASSLQGTNTGELFF,TGTGCCAGCAGCTTACAGGGGACGAACACCGGGGAGCTGTTTTTT
NA,TRBJ2-7,NA,TRBV10-3,CAIIPPGRAYEQYF,TGTGCCATCATCCCTCCGGGACGCGCCTACGAGCAGTACTTC
NA,TRBJ2-3,TRBD1,TRBV9,CASSLIGQGGTDTQYF,TGTGCCAGCAGCCTTATCGGACAGGGGGGCACAGATACGCAGTATTTT
NA,TRBJ2-7,NA,TRBV9,CASSGSGPSEQYF,TGTGCCAGCAGCGGTTCCGGGCCCTCAGAGCAGTACTTC
NA,TRBJ1-2,NA,TRBV6-6,CASSYGGGNYGYTF,TGTGCCAGCAGTTACGGAGGAGGGAACTATGGCTACACCTTC
NA,TRBJ1-2,NA,TRBV7-2,CASSLGLTEVTNYGYTF,TGTGCCAGCAGCTTAGGACTGACAGAGGTGACTAACTATGGCTACACCTTC
NA,TRBJ2-5,TRBD2,TRBV10-3,CAIKESGGFQETQYF,TGTGCCATCAAAGAGAGCGGGGGGTTCCAAGAGACCCAGTACTTC
NA,TRBJ1-5,NA,TRBV30,CAWSVGGGNQPQHF,TGTGCCTGGAGTGTGGGAGGGGGCAATCAGCCCCAGCATTTT
NA,TRBJ1-5,NA,TRBV6-1,CASTEALNNQPQHF,TGTGCCAGCACTGAAGCACTTAACAATCAGCCCCAGCATTTT
NA,TRBJ2-3,TRBD2,TRBV5-4,CASRWGGSYTDTQYF,TGTGCCAGCAGATGGGGAGGGAGTTACACAGATACGCAGTATTTT
NA,TRBJ1-1,NA,TRBV5-1,CASSLRTGNTEAFF,TGCGCCAGCAGCCTCAGGACGGGGAACACTGAAGCTTTCTTT
NA,TRBJ2-7,NA,TRBV6-1,CASTPEGFSYEQYF,TGTGCCAGCACCCCTGAGGGGTTCTCCTACGAGCAGTACTTC
NA,TRBJ1-2,NA,TRBV7-9,CASSLIEGGGNYGYTF,TGTGCCAGCAGCTTAATCGAGGGAGGAGGTAACTATGGCTACACCTTC
NA,TRBJ2-5,NA,TRBV5-1,CASSLSAGFLETQYF,TGCGCCAGCAGCTTGAGTGCAGGATTCCTGGAGACCCAGTACTTC
NA,TRBJ1-1,NA,TRBV6-1,CASSAAENTEAFF,TGTGCCAGCAGTGCTGCGGAGAACACTGAAGCTTTCTTT
once,TRBJ2-2,NA,TRBV28,CASTLGGTGELFF,TGTGCCAGCACCCTGGGGGGTACCGGGGAGCTGTTTTTT
NA,TRBJ1-2,TRBD1,TRBV7-2,CASTLGGQGTYTF,TGTGCCAGCACTTTAGGGGGACAGGGGACCTACACCTTC
NA,TRBJ2-1,TRBD2,TRBV9,CASSVYLGGGNNEQFF,TGTGCCAGCAGCGTATATCTTGGCGGGGGGAACAATGAGCAGTTCTTC
NA,TRBJ2-2,NA,TRBV7-2,CASSLMRVQPNTGELFF,TGTGCCAGCAGCTTAATGAGGGTTCAGCCGAACACCGGGGAGCTGTTTTTT
NA,TRBJ1-5,NA,TRBV19,CASSGGEVRNPQHF,TGTGCCAGTAGTGGGGGGGAGGTACGGAATCCCCAGCATTTT
NA,TRBJ1-3,NA,TRBV6-5,CASRGFGRGNTIYF,TGTGCCAGCAGGGGTTTCGGCCGGGGAAACACCATATATTTT
NA,TRBJ2-2,NA,TRBV7-9,CASSPIRETGELFF,TGTGCCAGCAGCCCTATCCGGGAGACCGGGGAGCTGTTTTTT